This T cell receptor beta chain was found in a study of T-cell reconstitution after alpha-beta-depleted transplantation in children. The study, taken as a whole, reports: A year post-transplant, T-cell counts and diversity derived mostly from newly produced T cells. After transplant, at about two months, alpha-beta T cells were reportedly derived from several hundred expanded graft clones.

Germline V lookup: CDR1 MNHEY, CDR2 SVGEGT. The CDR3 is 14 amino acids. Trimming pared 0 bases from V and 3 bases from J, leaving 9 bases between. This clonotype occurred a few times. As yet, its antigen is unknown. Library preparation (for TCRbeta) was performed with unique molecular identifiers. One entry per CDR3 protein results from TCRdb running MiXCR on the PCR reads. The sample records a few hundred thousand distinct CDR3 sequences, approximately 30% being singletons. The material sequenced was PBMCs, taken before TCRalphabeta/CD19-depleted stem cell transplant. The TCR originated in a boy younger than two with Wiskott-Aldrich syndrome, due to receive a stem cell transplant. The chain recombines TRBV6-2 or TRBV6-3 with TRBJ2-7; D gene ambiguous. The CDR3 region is CASSYSGGIYEQYF. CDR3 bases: TGTGCCAGCAGTTACTCGGGCGGAATCTACGAGCAGTACTTC.